These T cell receptor beta chains were read from a single sample in a study of T and B cells in COVID-19 patients. TCRdb recomputed calls from the multiplex PCR reads with MiXCR, one row per CDR3 protein. Seen here are around 20,000 distinct CDR3 sequences, approximately 29% observed once, and the top ten hold 2.5% to 3.5%. The sample was blood. These receptors were obtained from a human donor who had recovered from COVID-19. Each CDR3 is given without its conserved first and last residue.

>TRBV5-4|TRBJ2-2|11
ASSFEHTGELF
>TRBV27|TRBJ1-1|12
ASIRTGERTEAF
>TRBV5-6|TRBJ2-5|13
ASSLAVPGRKTQY
>TRBV11-2|TRBJ2-7|13
ASSVTTGTGGQQY
>TRBV19|TRBJ2-5|13
ASSIGGGGEETQY
>TRBV6-5|TRBJ2-3|13
ASSITGAGTDTQY
>TRBV6-5|TRBJ1-3|13
ASSYSRGFGNTIY
>TRBV5-5|TRBJ1-4|13
ASSLLGQSNEKLF
>TRBV6-1|TRBJ2-7|15
ASSERAIDRGAYEQY
>TRBV12-3/TRBV12-4|TRBJ2-1|12
ASSFLSPYNEQF
>TRBV24-1|TRBJ2-2|14
ATMYSGTDDTGELF
>TRBV19|TRBJ2-5|10
ASRAGEETQY
>TRBV5-6|TRBJ1-1|15
ASSLDQRGTMNTEAF
>TRBV5-4|TRBJ2-2|13
ASSLYSSGAGELF